This T cell receptor (beta chain) was documented in a study of Graves' ophthalmopathy and Graves' hyperthyroidism. RNA transcripts provided the template for amplifying TCR beta CDR3 regions. HTBI-primed RT-PCR formed the first round, and a multiplex PCR formed the second. TCRdb re-analysed the multiplex PCR reads in MiXCR, keeping a single row per CDR3 protein. This sample yields almost 750,000 distinct CDR3 sequences, of which 40% are seen a single time; 44% belongs to the top ten. Ineligible for inclusion were patients with other autoimmune diseases, uncontrolled infections, pregnancy or lactation. This clonotype was seen repeatedly, ten times or more. Trimming removed 4 bases at V and 3 bases at J, with 12 bases between. CDR3 length: 14 amino acids. Germline V gene data show CDR1 as SNHLY and CDR2 as FYNNEI.

The source is an adult man with Graves' ophthalmopathy. V and J are TRBV2 and TRBJ1-2, with D perhaps TRBD1 (6 bases). Sequencing was performed on peripheral blood. The CDR3 DNA reads as TGTGCCAGCAGTGCTTCACAGGGAGACTATGGCTACACCTTC. Translating gives CASSASQGDYGYTF.